The 20 T cell receptor beta chains in this list originate from one sample, sequenced in a study of CD8 T cells in ankylosing spondylitis. TCRdb redid the calling of the 5' RACE reads with MiXCR, one entry per CDR3 protein. The sample lists under 450,000 distinct CDR3 sequences, approximately 22% occurring once. Source material: blood, either unsorted or a sorted T cell fraction (not recorded which). The receptor source for this set is a male donor with ankylosing spondylitis or in good health (not recorded which).

This clonotype occurred a few times. The J gene is TRBJ2-7, the V gene TRBV5-1; possible D gene TRBD1, 6 bases. CDR1 is SGHRS, CDR2 YFSETQ, per germline. V dropped 0 bases and J dropped 0 bases, with 10 bases sitting between them. The CDR3 spans 15 residues. The CDR3 DNA is TGCGCCAGCAGCTTGGGGACAGCTTCCTCCTACGAGCAGTACTTC. Its protein product is CASSLGTASSYEQYF.

The sample holds a few counts of this clonotype. CDR3 sequence reads: CASSVDVASGDQETQYF. The DNA of the CDR3 is TGTGCCAGCAGCGTAGACGTAGCTAGCGGGGACCAAGAGACCCAGTACTTC. The chain combines TRBV9 with TRBJ2-5; the match to TRBD2 covers 9 bases. Germline trimming cut 0 bases from V and 0 bases from J; bases unmatched to any gene: 6. There are 17 residues in the CDR3. Germline V lookup: CDR1 SGDLS, CDR2 YYNGEE.

This clonotype was observed a handful of times. V usage is TRBV7-9 and J usage is TRBJ2-7; D perhaps matches TRBD2 (5 bases). Trimming shortened V by 3 bases and J by 7 bases, and 13 bases separated the two germline ends. From germline, CDR1 is SEHNR and CDR2 FQNEAQ (reference sequence). The CDR3 loop spans 13 amino acids. CDR3 coding DNA: TGTGCCAGCAGCTTCGACGTTCCGGGGGAGCAGTACTTC. Its translation: CASSFDVPGEQYF.

The chain joins TRBV3-1 to TRBJ2-3; D ambiguous. Germline assignment: CDR1 LGHDT and CDR2 YNNKEL (reference sequence). V was clipped by 1 base and J by 0 bases, with 8 bases between them. The CDR3 is made up of 15 amino acids. CDR3 DNA sequence: TGTGCCAGCAGCCAAGTGGAACTCAGCACAGATACGCAGTATTTT. It encodes CASSQVELSTDTQYF.

The rearrangement uses TRBV29-1 and TRBJ2-3; D may correspond to TRBD1 or TRBD2 (6 bases each). CDR1 is SQVTM and CDR2 is ANQGSEA in the germline V gene. CDR3 length equals 14 residues. V lost 0 bases to trimming and J lost 11 bases, with 18 bases between them. The CDR3 region has the DNA TGCAGCGTTGAAGATAATCCGGGGGACATTAGGCAGTATTTT. Protein product: CSVEDNPGDIRQYF.

The chain has TRBV9 and TRBJ2-3, with 9 nucleotides matching TRBD2. CDR3 length equals 16 residues. V was pared by 3 bases and J by 4 bases, with 9 bases of the junction left unmatched. Germline CDR1 SGDLS, CDR2 YYNGEE. The CDR3 region is CASSEWGGGASDTQYF. For the CDR3, the DNA is TGTGCCAGCAGCGAATGGGGCGGGGGGGCGTCAGATACGCAGTATTTT.

The chain couples TRBV4-1 to TRBJ2-2; 7 bases are shared with TRBD1. The CDR3 runs 17 residues. Losses at the gene ends were 4 bases for V and 3 bases for J; bases not matched to a gene: 11. Germline CDR1 reads MGHRA; CDR2 reads YSYEKL. The CDR3 bases are TGCGCCAGCAGCCGATCAACAGGGGCAGAGGACACCGGGGAGCTGTTTTTT. It specifies CASSRSTGAEDTGELFF.

The rearrangement joins TRBV2 to TRBJ2-4; tentatively, D is TRBD1 (6 bases). CDR1 is SNHLY, CDR2 FYNNEI, per germline. The CDR3 runs to 14 residues. Deletions cut 7 bases from V and 3 bases from J, with 13 bases between. The CDR3 sequence is CASNTQGIKNIQYF. The DNA of the CDR3 is TGTGCCAGCAATACTCAGGGGATCAAAAACATTCAGTACTTC.

This sequence joins TRBV7-2 and TRBJ2-1; TRBD2 might be the D (5 bases). The V gene's germline CDR1 is SGHTA and CDR2 FQGNSA. The CDR3 extends over 15 amino acids. Trimming pared 4 bases from V and 2 bases from J, leaving 12 bases between. CDR3 amino acids: CASSSGRGTYNEQFF. CDR3 sequence (DNA): TGTGCCAGCAGCTCCGGACGAGGGACCTACAATGAGCAGTTCTTC.

This chain joins TRBV12-3 or TRBV12-4 and TRBJ2-1; tentatively, D is TRBD2 (5 bases). CDR3 length: 11 amino acids. V lost 4 bases and J lost 12, with 10 bases in between. This CDR3 reads CASSSDYRQFF. In nucleotides, the CDR3 is TGTGCCAGCAGTTCAGACTATCGGCAGTTCTTC.

This chain connects TRBV7-7 to TRBJ2-1; possible D gene TRBD1, 6 bases. The V end lost 4 bases, the J end lost 9 bases, and 13 bases lay between the germline ends. CDR1 SSHAT and CDR2 FNYEAQ come from the germline V gene (reference sequence). The CDR3 consists of 13 residues. In DNA form, the CDR3 reads TGTGCCAGCAGCTACTCACTGGGGGCTGAGCAGTTCTTC. Amino acids: CASSYSLGAEQFF.

This sequence joins TRBV7-2 and TRBJ2-3, with TRBD2 matching over 10 bases. Germline V gene data show CDR1 as SGHTA and CDR2 as FQGNSA. The CDR3 sequence is 15 residues long. V shed 6 bases, J shed 6 bases, and the junction held 9 bases outside the gene matches. The CDR3 loop reads CASSNSGGAGDTQYF. The CDR3 coding sequence is TGTGCCAGCAGTAACAGCGGGGGGGCAGGGGATACGCAGTATTTT.

This clonotype was counted between two and nine times. The rearrangement joins TRBV29-1 to TRBJ1-1, with D perhaps TRBD1 (5 bases). The CDR3 totals 12 residues. V gave up 7 bases and J gave up 0 bases, with 9 bases separating them. Germline loops: CDR1 SQVTM, CDR2 ANQGSEA. CDR3 loop: CSGGQMNTEAFF. CDR3 DNA sequence: TGCAGCGGGGGCCAGATGAACACTGAAGCTTTCTTT.

The V and J genes are TRBV11-1 and TRBJ2-7, with 8 bases identical to TRBD2. The CDR3 extends over 18 amino acids. V shed 4 bases, J shed 3 bases, and the junction held 17 bases outside the gene matches. Germline V gene lookup returns CDR1 SGHAT and CDR2 FQDESV (reference sequence). This chain's CDR3 is CASSSPGWGSGGLYEQYF. The CDR3, as DNA: TGTGCCAGCAGCTCCCCCGGTTGGGGGAGCGGGGGACTCTACGAGCAGTACTTC.

This chain joins TRBV15 and TRBJ2-7, with 8 bases matching TRBD1. The CDR3 covers 15 residues. CDR1 is LNHNV and CDR2 is YYDKDF in the germline V gene (reference sequence). J lost 2 bases, V lost 1 base, and 4 bases had no gene match. DNA of the CDR3: TGTGCCACCAGCAGAGTTACAGGGGGTCCCTACGAGCAGTACTTC. Translating gives CATSRVTGGPYEQYF.

The chain carries TRBV27 and TRBJ2-7, with 7 bases identical to TRBD1. The CDR3 sequence is 14 residues long. Germline V gene sequence: CDR1 MNHEY, CDR2 SMNVEV (reference sequence). The J segment lost 4 bases and the V segment lost 6 bases, leaving 9 bases of the junction unmatched. DNA for the CDR3: TGTGCCAGCAGGCCAGGGGGTGGTTTTTACGAGCAGTACTTC. Its protein is CASRPGGGFYEQYF.

This clonotype was seen a few times. The gene calls are TRBV29-1 and TRBJ2-1, with 10 bases identical to TRBD1. The length of the CDR3 is 17 residues. Per the germline V gene, CDR1 is SQVTM and CDR2 is ANQGSEA. Trimming cost V 5 bases and J 3 bases; bases outside gene matches: 13. The CDR3 nucleotides are TGCAGCGTTACCATATTCCCCGGGACAGGGGTCTACAATGAGCAGTTCTTC. This encodes CSVTIFPGTGVYNEQFF.

The chain recombines TRBV15 with TRBJ1-1; maybe TRBD1 (6 bases). Looked up from germline, CDR1 is LNHNV and CDR2 is YYDKDF (reference sequence). The CDR3 extends over 16 amino acids. Between the trimmed V and J ends, which lost 3 bases and 0 bases, there was a span of 14 bases. The CDR3 region has the DNA TGTGCCACCAGCAGCGGGACAAGTTTCATGAACACTGAAGCTTTCTTT. It encodes CATSSGTSFMNTEAFF.

Only a few counts were recorded for this clonotype. This chain links TRBV10-2 with TRBJ1-1, with TRBD1 identical over 8 bases. The V gene end was trimmed by 6 bases and the J gene end by 6 bases; junction bases not matched to a gene: 12. CDR1 and CDR2 from the germline V gene are WSHSY and SAAADI. The length of the CDR3 is 15 residues. The CDR3 reads CASSPGGRGWSEAFF. The CDR3 coding sequence is TGCGCCAGCAGCCCAGGGGGCAGGGGATGGTCTGAAGCTTTCTTT.

The chain employs TRBV6-2 or TRBV6-3 and TRBJ1-1; the D is unclear. This CDR3 region has 13 residues. The V gene lost 4 bases and the J gene lost 4 bases, with 10 bases spanning the gap. CDR1 is MNHEY, CDR2 SVGEGT, per germline. CDR3 DNA sequence: TGTGCCAGCAGTTTTACGGCCCCCACTGAAGCTTTCTTT. Translation gives CASSFTAPTEAFF.